These 12 T cell receptor beta chains were sequenced from one sample in a study of cytomegalovirus exposure and HLA in healthy donors. PCR involved 60 Vbeta and 13 Jbeta primers. Libraries were prepared by immunoSEQ multiplex PCR; TCRdb keeps only in-frame clonotypes and omits some of them. Of 150,000 to 200,000 clones listed, roughly 68% are singletons. The sequenced material came from PBMCs. These TCRs come from a young woman in good health and CMV-seronegative.

CDR3 nucleotide sequence: TGTGCCAGCAGCTTAGGGACTAGCTCATTCGAGCAGTTCTTC. It encodes CASSLGTSSFEQFF. The chain links TRBV7-6 to TRBJ2-1; the match to TRBD2 covers 8 bases. The germline V gene has CDR1 SGHVS and CDR2 FNYEAQ. The ends lost 1 base at V and 10 bases at J; junction bases unmatched: 6. The CDR3 contains 14 residues.

The genes are TRBV10-1 and TRBJ1-1; D ambiguous. There are 13 residues in the CDR3. Trimming took off 4 bases at V and 1 base at J, with 7 bases between the two ends. Germline V gene data show CDR1 as WNHNN and CDR2 as SYGVQD (reference sequence). In DNA, the CDR3 is TGCGCCAGCAGTGGCAGGAAGAACACTGAAGCTTTCTTT. Residues: CASSGRKNTEAFF.

The chain has TRBV7-2 and TRBJ1-2; tentative D call: TRBD1 (5 bases). Trimming pared 5 bases from V and 0 bases from J, leaving 16 bases between. Germline CDR1 SGHTA, CDR2 FQGNSA. This CDR3 is 16 amino acids long. This CDR3 is CASSDLFWGPNYGYTF. CDR3 nucleotide sequence: TGTGCCAGCAGCGATTTGTTTTGGGGCCCTAACTATGGCTACACCTTC.

This sequence joins TRBV4-2 and TRBJ2-2; TRBD2 aligns across 9 bases. Trimming took 0 bases from V and 6 from J; bases not matched to a gene: 11. The CDR3 sequence is 18 residues long. In germline, CDR1 is LGHNA, CDR2 YNFKEQ. The CDR3 here is CASSQDHRTSVRSGELFF. For the CDR3, the DNA is TGTGCCAGCAGCCAAGATCATCGGACTAGCGTTCGTTCCGGGGAGCTGTTTTTT.

The chain recombines TRBV11-2 with TRBJ2-7, with 7 bases that match TRBD1. This CDR3 has 14 residues. Germline-derived CDR1 and CDR2 are SGHAT and FQNNGV. After removal of 1 base from V and 6 bases from J, the junction contained 6 bases not matched to a gene. The CDR3 spells CASSLGYRGSEQYF. The CDR3 DNA reads TGTGCCAGCAGCTTAGGTTACAGGGGATCCGAGCAGTACTTC.

The chain carries TRBV25-1 and TRBJ2-7, with D tentatively TRBD2 (6 bases). The germline V gene has CDR1 MGHDK and CDR2 SYGVNS. With 2 bases removed from V and 2 bases from J, the gap between germline ends came to 13 bases. The CDR3 sequence is 15 residues long. The CDR3 nucleotides are TGTGCCAGCAGTGAAGGATCAGGGAGGACCTACGAGCAGTACTTC. This codes for CASSEGSGRTYEQYF.

CDR3 region: CASSFGHFYNEQFF. In DNA form, the CDR3 reads TGTGCCAGCAGCTTTGGACATTTTTACAATGAGCAGTTCTTC. V and J are TRBV5-4 and TRBJ2-1, with TRBD1 as a possible D gene (5 bases). The CDR3 is 14 amino acids. CDR1 and CDR2 from the germline V gene are SGHNT and YYREEE (reference sequence). The germline V and J ends were trimmed by 2 bases and 4 bases, with 10 bases remaining between them.

The table lists this clone with a count of one. The V call is TRBV7-3, the J call TRBJ2-1, with TRBD2 matching over 7 bases. The CDR3 consists of 14 residues. Trimming at V came to 3 bases and at J to 6 bases, leaving 5 bases not matched to a gene. Germline V gene sequence: CDR1 SGHTA, CDR2 FQGTGA. The CDR3 spells CASSFPGLVNEQFF. For the CDR3, the DNA is TGTGCCAGCAGCTTCCCTGGACTAGTCAATGAGCAGTTCTTC.

The chain recombines TRBV7-9 with TRBJ2-5; D is perhaps TRBD1 (6 bases). This CDR3 has 16 residues. CDR1 and CDR2 (germline): SEHNR, FQNEAQ (reference sequence). V was cut by 6 bases and J by 0 bases, with 17 bases left in between. In DNA, the CDR3 is TGTGCCAGCAGGCCCGACCGGGACACCCACCAAGAGACCCAGTACTTC. As protein: CASRPDRDTHQETQYF.

The V and J genes are TRBV5-4 and TRBJ1-3, with D possibly TRBD1 on 6 matching bases. This CDR3 spans 14 amino acids. V was pared by 0 bases and J by 8 bases, with 12 bases between. From germline, CDR1 is SGHNT and CDR2 YYREEE (reference sequence). CDR3 bases: TGTGCCAGCAGCTTGGACAGGGTGTCGGACACCATATATTTT. The encoded protein is CASSLDRVSDTIYF. Combining the CDR3 with reference TRBV5-4 and TRBJ1-3 gives the whole variable domain ETGVTQSPTHLIKTRGQQVTLRCSSQSGHNTVSWYQQALGQGPQFIFQYYREEENGRGNFPPRFSGLQFPNYSSELNVNALELDDSALYLCASSLDRVSDTIYFGEGSWLTVV.

The chain combines TRBV15 with TRBJ2-7; 10 nucleotides line up with TRBD2. CDR3 length equals 16 residues. Germline CDR1 and CDR2: LNHNV and YYDKDF (reference sequence). V gave up 1 base and J gave up 6 bases; unmatched junction bases: 9. This CDR3 is CATSRGPAGGPSEQYF. The CDR3 bases are TGTGCCACCAGCAGAGGGCCAGCGGGGGGGCCCAGCGAGCAGTACTTC.

J is TRBJ2-3 and V is TRBV6-1; the match to TRBD2 covers 11 bases. The length of the CDR3 is 16 residues. Germline CDR1 is MNHNS and CDR2 is SASEGT. V lost 1 base to trimming and J lost 3 bases; unmatched junction nucleotides: 3. The CDR3: CASSEVSGGATDTQYF. DNA of the CDR3: TGTGCCAGCAGTGAAGTTAGCGGGGGGGCTACAGATACGCAGTATTTT.